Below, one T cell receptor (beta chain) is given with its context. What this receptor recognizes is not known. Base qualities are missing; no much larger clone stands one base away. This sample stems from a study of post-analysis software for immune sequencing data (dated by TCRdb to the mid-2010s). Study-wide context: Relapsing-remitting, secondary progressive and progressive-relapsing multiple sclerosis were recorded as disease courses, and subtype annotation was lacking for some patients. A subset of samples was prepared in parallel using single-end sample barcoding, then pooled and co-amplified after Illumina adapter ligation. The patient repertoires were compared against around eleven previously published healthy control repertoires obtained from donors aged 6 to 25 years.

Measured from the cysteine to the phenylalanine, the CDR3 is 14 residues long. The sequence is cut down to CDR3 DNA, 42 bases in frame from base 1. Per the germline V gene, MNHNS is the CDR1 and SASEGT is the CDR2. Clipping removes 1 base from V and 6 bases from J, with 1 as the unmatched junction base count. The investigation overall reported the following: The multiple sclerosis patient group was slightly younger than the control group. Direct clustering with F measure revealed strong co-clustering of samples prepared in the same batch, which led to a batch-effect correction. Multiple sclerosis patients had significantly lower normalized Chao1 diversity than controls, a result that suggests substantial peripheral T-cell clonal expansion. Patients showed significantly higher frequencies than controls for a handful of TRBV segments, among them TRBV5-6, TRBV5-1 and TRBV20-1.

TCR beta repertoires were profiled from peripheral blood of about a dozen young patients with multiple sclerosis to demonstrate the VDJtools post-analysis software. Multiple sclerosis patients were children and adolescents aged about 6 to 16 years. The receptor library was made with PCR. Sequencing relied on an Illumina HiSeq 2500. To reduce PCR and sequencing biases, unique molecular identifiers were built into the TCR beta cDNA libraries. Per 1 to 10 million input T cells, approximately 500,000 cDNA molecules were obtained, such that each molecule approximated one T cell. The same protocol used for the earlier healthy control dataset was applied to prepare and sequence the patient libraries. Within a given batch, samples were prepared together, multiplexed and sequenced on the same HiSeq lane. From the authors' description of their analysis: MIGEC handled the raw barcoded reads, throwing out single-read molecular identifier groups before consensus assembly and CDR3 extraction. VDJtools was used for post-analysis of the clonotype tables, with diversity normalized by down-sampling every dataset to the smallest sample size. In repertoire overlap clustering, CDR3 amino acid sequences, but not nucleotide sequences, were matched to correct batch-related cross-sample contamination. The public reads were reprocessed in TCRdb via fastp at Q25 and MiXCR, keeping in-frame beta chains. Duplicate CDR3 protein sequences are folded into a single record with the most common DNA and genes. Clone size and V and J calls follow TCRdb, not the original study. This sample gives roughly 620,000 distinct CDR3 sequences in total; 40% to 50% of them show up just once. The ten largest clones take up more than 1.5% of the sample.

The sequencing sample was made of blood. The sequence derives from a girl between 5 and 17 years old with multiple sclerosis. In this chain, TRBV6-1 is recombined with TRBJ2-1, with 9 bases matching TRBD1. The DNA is TGTGCCAGCAGTGAAGTGACAGGGGGCAATGAGCAGTTCTTC. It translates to CASSEVTGGNEQFF.